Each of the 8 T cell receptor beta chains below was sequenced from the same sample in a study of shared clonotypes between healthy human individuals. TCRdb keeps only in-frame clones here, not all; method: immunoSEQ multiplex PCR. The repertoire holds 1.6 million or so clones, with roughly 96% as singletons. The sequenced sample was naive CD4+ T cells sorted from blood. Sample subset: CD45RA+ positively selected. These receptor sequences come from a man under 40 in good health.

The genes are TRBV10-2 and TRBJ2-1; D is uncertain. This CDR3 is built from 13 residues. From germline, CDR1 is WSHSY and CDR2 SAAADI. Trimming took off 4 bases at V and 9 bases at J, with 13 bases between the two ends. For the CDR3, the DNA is TGCGCCAGCAGTGGAACTGTTGACGGTGAGCAGTTCTTC. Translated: CASSGTVDGEQFF.

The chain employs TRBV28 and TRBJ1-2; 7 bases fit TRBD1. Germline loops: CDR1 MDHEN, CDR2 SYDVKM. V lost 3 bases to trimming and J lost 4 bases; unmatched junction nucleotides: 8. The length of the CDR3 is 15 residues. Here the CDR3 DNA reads TGTGCCAGCAGTTTCCCAGCCGGGACAGTCTATGGCTACACCTTC. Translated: CASSFPAGTVYGYTF.

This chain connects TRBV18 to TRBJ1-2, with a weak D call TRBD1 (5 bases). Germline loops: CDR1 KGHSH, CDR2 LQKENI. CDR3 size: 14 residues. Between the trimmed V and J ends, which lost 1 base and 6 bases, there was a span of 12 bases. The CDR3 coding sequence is TGTGCCAGCTCACCACGGGCCCGGGACCATGGCTACACCTTC. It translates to CASSPRARDHGYTF.

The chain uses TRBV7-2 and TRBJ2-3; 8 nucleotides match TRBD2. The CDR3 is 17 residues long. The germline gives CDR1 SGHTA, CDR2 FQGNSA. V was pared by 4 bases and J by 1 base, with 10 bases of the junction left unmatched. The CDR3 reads CASSYRGGGKGTDTQYF. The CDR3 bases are TGTGCCAGCAGCTATCGGGGGGGCGGGAAAGGCACAGATACGCAGTATTTT.

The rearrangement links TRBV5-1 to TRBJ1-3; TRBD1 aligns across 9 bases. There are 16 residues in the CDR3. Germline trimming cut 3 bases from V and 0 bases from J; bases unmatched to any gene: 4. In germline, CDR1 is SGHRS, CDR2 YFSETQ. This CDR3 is CASSSPGQGSGNTIYF. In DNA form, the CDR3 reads TGCGCCAGCAGCTCACCGGGACAGGGCTCTGGAAACACCATATATTTT.

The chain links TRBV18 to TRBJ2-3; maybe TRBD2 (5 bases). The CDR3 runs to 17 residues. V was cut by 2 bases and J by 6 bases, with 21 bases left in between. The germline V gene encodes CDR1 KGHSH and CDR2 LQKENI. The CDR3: CASSPIVSGKARDTQYF. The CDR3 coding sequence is TGTGCCAGCTCACCAATTGTTTCGGGGAAGGCGCGCGATACGCAGTATTTT.

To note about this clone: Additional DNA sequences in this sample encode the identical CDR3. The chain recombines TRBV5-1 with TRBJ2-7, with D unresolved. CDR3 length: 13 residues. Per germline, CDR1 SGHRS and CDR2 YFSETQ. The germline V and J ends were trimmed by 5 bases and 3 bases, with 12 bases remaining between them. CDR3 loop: CASSSTLGYEQYF. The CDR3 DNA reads TGCGCCAGCAGTTCCACCCTGGGCTACGAGCAGTACTTC.

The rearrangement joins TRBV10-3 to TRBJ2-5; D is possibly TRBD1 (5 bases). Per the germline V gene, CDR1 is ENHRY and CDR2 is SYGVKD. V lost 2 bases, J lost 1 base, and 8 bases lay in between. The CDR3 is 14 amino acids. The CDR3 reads CAISEGAIQETQYF. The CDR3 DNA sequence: TGTGCCATCAGTGAGGGGGCTATCCAAGAGACCCAGTACTTC.